This TCR beta chain was obtained from a study of T cells in Graves' hyperthyroidism and ophthalmopathy. Overall study findings and caveats: Blood also showed most of the thyroid clonotypes that were expanded above 0.001. Researchers report that a 13 V-J model separated ophthalmopathy from stable hyperthyroidism.

To note about this clonotype: The antigen remains unidentified.

Exclusion of patients followed from uncontrolled infection, other autoimmune disease, pregnancy or lactation. On the basis of clinical symptoms, serum thyroxine and TRAb, thyroid ultrasound and orbital computed tomography, diagnoses were made. The CDR3 is 15 amino acids. The germline V gene has CDR1 SGHAT and CDR2 FQNNGV. Between the trimmed V and J ends, which lost 3 bases and 7 bases, there was a span of 13 bases. RNA transcripts provided the source from which TCR beta CDR3 regions were amplified. TCR CDR3 underwent first-round RT-PCR with the HTBI primer set. TCRdb used MiXCR to reprocess the multiplex PCR reads, holding one entry per CDR3 protein. Of about 690,000 distinct CDR3 sequences listed, around 15% were seen once; the top ten hold less than 20%.

Sequenced material: blood. This TCR was recovered from a man between 50 and 59 years old with Graves' hyperthyroidism. The V call is TRBV11-2, the J call TRBJ1-6; D is unresolved. CDR3 residues: CASSLEGLLNSPLHF. Here the CDR3 DNA reads TGTGCCAGCAGCTTGGAGGGCCTACTAAATTCACCCCTCCACTTT.